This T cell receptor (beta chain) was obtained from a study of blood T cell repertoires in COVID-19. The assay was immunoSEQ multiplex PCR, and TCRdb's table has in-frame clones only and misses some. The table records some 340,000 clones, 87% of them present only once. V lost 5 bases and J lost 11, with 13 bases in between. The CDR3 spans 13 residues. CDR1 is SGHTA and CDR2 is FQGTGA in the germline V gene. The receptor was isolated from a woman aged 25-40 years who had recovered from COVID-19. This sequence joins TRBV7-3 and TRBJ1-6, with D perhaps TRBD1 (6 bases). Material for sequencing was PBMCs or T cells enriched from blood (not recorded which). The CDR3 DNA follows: TGTGCCAGCAGCACAAGGGACACTGCACCCCTCCACTTT. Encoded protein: CASSTRDTAPLHF.